This T cell receptor beta chain was sequenced in a study of patients and donors after allogeneic stem cell transplantation. TCRdb reprocessed the RT-PCR reads with MiXCR, giving one entry per CDR3 protein. The repertoire holds about 110,000 distinct CDR3 sequences, with 35% as singletons. The germline CDR1 and CDR2 sequences are ENHRY and SYGVKD. V gave up 0 bases and J gave up 3 bases, with 4 bases separating them. The CDR3 has 13 residues. The J gene is TRBJ2-3, the V gene TRBV10-3, with D unresolved. Sequences were obtained from blood, either unsorted or a sorted T cell fraction (not recorded which). The source of this sequence is a human donor who was either an allogeneic HSCT recipient or a stem cell or donor lymphocyte infusion donor (not recorded which). It is not recorded whose cells these are; they may come from a transplant donor. For the CDR3, the DNA is TGTGCCATCAGTGAGTCTCTGACAGATACGCAGTATTTT. Protein: CAISESLTDTQYF.